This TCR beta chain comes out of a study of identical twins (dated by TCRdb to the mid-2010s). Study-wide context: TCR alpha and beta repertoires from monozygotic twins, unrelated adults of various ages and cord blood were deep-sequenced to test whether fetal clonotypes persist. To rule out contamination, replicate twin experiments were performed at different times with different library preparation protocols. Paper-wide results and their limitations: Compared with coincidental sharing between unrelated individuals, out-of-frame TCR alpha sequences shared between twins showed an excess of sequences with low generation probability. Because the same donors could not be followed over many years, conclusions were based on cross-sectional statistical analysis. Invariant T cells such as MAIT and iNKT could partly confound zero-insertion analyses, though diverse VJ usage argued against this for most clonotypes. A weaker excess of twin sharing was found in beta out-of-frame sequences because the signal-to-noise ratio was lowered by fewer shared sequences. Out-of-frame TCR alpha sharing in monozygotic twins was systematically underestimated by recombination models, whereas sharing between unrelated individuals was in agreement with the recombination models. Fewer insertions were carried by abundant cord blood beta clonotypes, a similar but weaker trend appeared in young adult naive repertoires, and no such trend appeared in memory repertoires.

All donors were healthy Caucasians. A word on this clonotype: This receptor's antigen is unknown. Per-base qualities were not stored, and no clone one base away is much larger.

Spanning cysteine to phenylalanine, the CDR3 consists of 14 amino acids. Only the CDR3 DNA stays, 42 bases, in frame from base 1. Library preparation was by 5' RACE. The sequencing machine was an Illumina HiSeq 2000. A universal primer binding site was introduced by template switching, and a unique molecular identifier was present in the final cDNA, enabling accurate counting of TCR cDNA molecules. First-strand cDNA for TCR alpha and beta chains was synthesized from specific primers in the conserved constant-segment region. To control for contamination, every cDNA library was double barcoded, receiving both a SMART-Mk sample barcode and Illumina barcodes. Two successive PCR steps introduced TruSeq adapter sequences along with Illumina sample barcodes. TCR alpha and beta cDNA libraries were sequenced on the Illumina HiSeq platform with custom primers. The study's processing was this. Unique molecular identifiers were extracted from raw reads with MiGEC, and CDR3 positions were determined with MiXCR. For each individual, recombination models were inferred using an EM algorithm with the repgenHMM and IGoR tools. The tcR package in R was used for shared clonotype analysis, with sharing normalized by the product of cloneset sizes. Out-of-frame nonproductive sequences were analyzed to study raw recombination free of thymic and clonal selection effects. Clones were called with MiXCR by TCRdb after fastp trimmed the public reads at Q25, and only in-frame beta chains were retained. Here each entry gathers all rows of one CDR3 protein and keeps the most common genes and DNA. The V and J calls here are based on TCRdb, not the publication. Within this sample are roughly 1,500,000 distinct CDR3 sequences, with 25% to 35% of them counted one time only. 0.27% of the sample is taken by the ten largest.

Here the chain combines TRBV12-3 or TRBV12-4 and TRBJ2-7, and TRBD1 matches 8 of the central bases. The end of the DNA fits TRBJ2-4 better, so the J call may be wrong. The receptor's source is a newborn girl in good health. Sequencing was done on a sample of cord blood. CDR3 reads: CASSPTGDWNIQYF. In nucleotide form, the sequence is TGTGCCAGCAGCCCGACAGGGGATTGGAACATTCAGTACTTC.